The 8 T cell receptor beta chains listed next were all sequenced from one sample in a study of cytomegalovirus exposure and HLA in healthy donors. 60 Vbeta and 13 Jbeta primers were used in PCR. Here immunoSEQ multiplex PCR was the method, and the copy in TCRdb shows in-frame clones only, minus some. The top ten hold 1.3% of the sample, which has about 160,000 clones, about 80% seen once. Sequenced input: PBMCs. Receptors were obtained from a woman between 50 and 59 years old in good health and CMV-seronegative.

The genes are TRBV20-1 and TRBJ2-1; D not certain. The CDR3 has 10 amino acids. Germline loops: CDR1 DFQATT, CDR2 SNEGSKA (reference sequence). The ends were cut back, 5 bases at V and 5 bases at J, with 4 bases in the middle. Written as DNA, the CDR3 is TGCAGTGCTCATGACAATGAGCAGTTCTTC. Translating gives CSAHDNEQFF.

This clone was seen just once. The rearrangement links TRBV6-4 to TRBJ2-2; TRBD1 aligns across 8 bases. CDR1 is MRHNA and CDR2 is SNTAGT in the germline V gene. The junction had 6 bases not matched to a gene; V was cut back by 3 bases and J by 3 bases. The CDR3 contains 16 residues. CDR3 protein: CASSDRQGADTGELFF. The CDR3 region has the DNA TGTGCCAGCAGTGATAGGCAGGGGGCGGACACCGGGGAGCTGTTTTTT.

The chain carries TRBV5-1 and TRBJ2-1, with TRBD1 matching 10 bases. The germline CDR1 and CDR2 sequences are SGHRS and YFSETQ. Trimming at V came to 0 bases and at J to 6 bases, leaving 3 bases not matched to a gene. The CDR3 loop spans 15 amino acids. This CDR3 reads CASSLGQGAFNEQFF. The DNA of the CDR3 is TGCGCCAGCAGCTTGGGACAGGGGGCCTTCAATGAGCAGTTCTTC.

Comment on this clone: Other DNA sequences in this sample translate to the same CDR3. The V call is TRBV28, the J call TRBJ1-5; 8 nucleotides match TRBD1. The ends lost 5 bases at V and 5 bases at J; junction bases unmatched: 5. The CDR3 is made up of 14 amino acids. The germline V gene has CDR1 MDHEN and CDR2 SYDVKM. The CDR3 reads CASSLGQGHQPQHF. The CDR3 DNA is TGTGCCAGCAGTCTAGGACAGGGCCATCAGCCCCAGCATTTT.

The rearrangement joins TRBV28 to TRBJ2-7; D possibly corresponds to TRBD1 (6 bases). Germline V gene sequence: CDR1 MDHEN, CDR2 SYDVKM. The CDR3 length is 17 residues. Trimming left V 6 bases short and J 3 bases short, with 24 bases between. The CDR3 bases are TGTGCCAGCAGCCCCGTTACAGGGAAATTATATCACTACGAGCAGTACTTC. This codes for CASSPVTGKLYHYEQYF.

In DNA, the CDR3 is TGTGCCAGCAGAGGGGGTTCCAATGAGCAGTTCTTC. It is translated as CASRGGSNEQFF. The chain recombines TRBV25-1 with TRBJ2-1; a weak D match, TRBD1 (6 bases). There are 12 residues in the CDR3. Looked up from germline, CDR1 is MGHDK and CDR2 is SYGVNS. Trimming took off 6 bases at V and 6 bases at J, with 9 bases between the two ends.

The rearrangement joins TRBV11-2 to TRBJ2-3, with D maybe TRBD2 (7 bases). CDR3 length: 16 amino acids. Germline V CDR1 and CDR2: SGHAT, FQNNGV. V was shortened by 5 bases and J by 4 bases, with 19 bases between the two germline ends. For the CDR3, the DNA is TGTGCCAGCAGCCTAACTTGGGGGGGGCGGGCAGATACGCAGTATTTT. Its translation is CASSLTWGGRADTQYF.

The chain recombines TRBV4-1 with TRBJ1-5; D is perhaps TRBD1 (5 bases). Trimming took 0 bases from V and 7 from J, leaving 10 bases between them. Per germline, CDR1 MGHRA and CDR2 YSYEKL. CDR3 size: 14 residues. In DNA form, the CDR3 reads TGCGCCAGCAGCCAAGATCTCAGGGAACAGCCCCAGCATTTT. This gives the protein CASSQDLREQPQHF.